The TCR beta chain under discussion was sequenced for a study of cytomegalovirus exposure and HLA in healthy donors. In regard to this clone: Its antigen is unknown.

PCR amplification relied on 60 Vbeta primers (plus 13 Jbeta primers). The data were produced by immunoSEQ multiplex PCR, yet TCRdb's version contains in-frame clones alone and is incomplete. The data contain over 70,000 clones, about four fifths of them seen just once; the ten biggest clones take up less than 40%. There are 15 residues in the CDR3. CDR1 and CDR2 (germline): SQVTM, ANQGSEA. Germline trimming cut 5 bases from V and 5 bases from J; bases unmatched to any gene: 11. Whole-study results and caveats: Among the CMV-associated chains, three were confirmed in vitro as specific for CMV antigens. Earlier results showed most TCR beta V segments being productive about 87% or about 30% of the time. An observed cluster of highly shared sequence variants was recorded as a likely sequencing artifact. An analysis that was carried out later associated about 17,000 TCR beta sequences with HLA alleles at 0.05 false discovery rate.

This clonotype was sampled from a middle-aged man in good health and CMV-seropositive. Sequenced material: PBMCs. This sequence joins TRBV29-1 and TRBJ2-7, with 11 positions matching TRBD2. In DNA form, the CDR3 reads TGCAGCGTTATCACGGGACTAGCGGAGGTCGACGAGCAGTACTTC. As protein: CSVITGLAEVDEQYF.